These T cell receptor beta chains were read from a single sample in a study of cytomegalovirus exposure and HLA in healthy donors. This table comes from immunoSEQ multiplex PCR, and its TCRdb copy is limited to in-frame clones, with some not included. This table holds roughly 70,000 clones, approximately 70% found once. The sequencing input was PBMCs. Receptors were obtained from a male donor in good health and CMV-seropositive. Both conserved end residues are part of each CDR3. The D gene is left open where the match is weak. Size values are once, few and many counts, or a class for expanded clones, and some rows have none.

v_call	cdr3_length	clone_size	d_call	j_call	cdr3_nt	cdr3_aa
TRBV2	12	medium-sized	-	TRBJ2-3	TGTGCCAGCCGCGCGGGGCCAGATACGCAGTATTTT	CASRAGPDTQYF
TRBV29-1	12	-	-	TRBJ1-2	TGCAGCGTTGACTGGCAGGACTATGGCTACACCTTC	CSVDWQDYGYTF
TRBV19	15	few	TRBD1	TRBJ1-2	TGTGCCAGTAGTATTGGGACAGGGGGCCCATATGGCTACACCTTC	CASSIGTGGPYGYTF
TRBV5-6	14	-	TRBD1	TRBJ2-7	TGTGCCAGCAGCTTAACCGGGACAGGGAACGAGCAGTACTTC	CASSLTGTGNEQYF
TRBV10-3	16	-	TRBD2	TRBJ2-7	TGTGCCATCAGCGAGGTGCTAGCGGGAGGGCCCCACGAGCAGTACTTC	CAISEVLAGGPHEQYF
TRBV2	13	-	TRBD1	TRBJ1-2	TGTGCCAGCTCCCGGGACAGGGGGAATGGCTACACCTTC	CASSRDRGNGYTF
TRBV7-2	13	-	-	TRBJ2-5	TGTGCCAGCAGCTCCCGAAGGGGAGAGACCCAGTACTTC	CASSSRRGETQYF
TRBV10-2	13	-	TRBD1	TRBJ1-5	TGCGCCAGCAGGGGACAGTCCAATCAGCCCCAGCATTTT	CASRGQSNQPQHF
TRBV5-4	14	once	TRBD1	TRBJ2-1	TGTGCCAGCGAGCTAGGGACAGGGGGGAATGAGCAGTTCTTC	CASELGTGGNEQFF
TRBV10-2	15	-	-	TRBJ2-1	TGCGCCAGCAGTGATTTCACAGGGTCCTACAATGAGCAGTTCTTC	CASSDFTGSYNEQFF
TRBV9	16	-	TRBD1	TRBJ2-7	TGTGCCAGCAGCGTTGGGGTTACAGGGGTAGCCTACGAGCAGTACTTC	CASSVGVTGVAYEQYF
TRBV9	13	once	-	TRBJ1-1	TGTGCCAGCAGCCTAATGGTTCACACTGAAGCTTTCTTT	CASSLMVHTEAFF
TRBV21-1	17	once	-	TRBJ2-1	TGTGCCAGCAGCAAAAGCCGTCTAGCGGGCTCCTACAATGAGCAGTTCTTC	CASSKSRLAGSYNEQFF
TRBV7-9	13	-	-	TRBJ2-3	TGTTCCAGCAGCGAGGGACTTACAGATACGCAGTATTTT	CSSSEGLTDTQYF
TRBV11-2	16	-	-	TRBJ2-7	TGTGCCAGCAGCTTAGAGCTTACCGTAGCCCCCTACGAGCAGTACTTC	CASSLELTVAPYEQYF
TRBV28	15	-	-	TRBJ2-3	TGTGCCAGCAGTTTCCCTCTAGTGAGCACAGATACGCAGTATTTT	CASSFPLVSTDTQYF
TRBV10-3	18	-	TRBD2	TRBJ2-2	TGTGCCATCAGTGAGCCCGTTGACGGACTAGCGGGAGGCGGGGAGCTGTTTTTT	CAISEPVDGLAGGGELFF
TRBV6-5	13	-	TRBD1	TRBJ1-1	TGTGCCAGCAGTCGACAGGGTGGGTCTGAAGCTTTCTTT	CASSRQGGSEAFF
TRBV25-1	15	-	-	TRBJ1-2	TGTGCCAGCAGTGAATTTGACCCCCGGGGGGAAGGCTACACCTTC	CASSEFDPRGEGYTF
TRBV30	13	-	TRBD1	TRBJ1-1	TGTGCCTGGAGTGTTCAGGGGGACACTGAAGCTTTCTTT	CAWSVQGDTEAFF
TRBV18	15	-	-	TRBJ1-1	TGTGCCAGCTCACGATCTAGGGGTCAAGGCACTGAAGCTTTCTTT	CASSRSRGQGTEAFF
TRBV7-2	13	few	-	TRBJ1-3	TGTGCCAGCAGCCTAGGGCCGGGAAACACCATATATTTT	CASSLGPGNTIYF
TRBV5-4	13	few	-	TRBJ1-2	TGTGCCAGCAGCCTAAACCGGGACTATGGCTACACCTTC	CASSLNRDYGYTF
TRBV30	15	-	TRBD1	TRBJ2-4	TGTGCCTGGAGTACGACAGGGGGCCATAGAAACATTCAGTACTTC	CAWSTTGGHRNIQYF
TRBV9	18	few	TRBD2	TRBJ2-1	TGTGCCAGCAGCGTAGGCTCGGGGCGGGAGGGGTCCTACAATGAGCAGTTCTTC	CASSVGSGREGSYNEQFF
TRBV7-8	14	-	TRBD2	TRBJ2-7	TGTGCCAGCAGCTTAGGTGCAGGGCGGGGGGAGCAGTACTTC	CASSLGAGRGEQYF
TRBV2	19	-	TRBD2	TRBJ2-7	TGTGCCAGCAGGAGACAGGGGACTAGCGGGAGGGCCGTAGTAGGCGAGCAGTACTTC	CASRRQGTSGRAVVGEQYF
TRBV10-3	13	once	TRBD1	TRBJ1-1	TGTGCCATCAGCGCTACAGGGGCCACTGAAGCTTTCTTT	CAISATGATEAFF
TRBV7-2	16	-	-	TRBJ1-1	TGTGCCAGCAGCTTAGGGGGGGGGTATATGAACACTGAAGCTTTCTTT	CASSLGGGYMNTEAFF
TRBV6-4	15	-	-	TRBJ2-1	TGTGCCAGCAGTGCCCTCTATGGAGATATCGATGAGCAGTTCTTC	CASSALYGDIDEQFF
TRBV6-1	15	-	-	TRBJ2-5	TGTGCCGGCAGGGCCAACAGGGTCATGCAAGAGACCCAGTACTTC	CAGRANRVMQETQYF
TRBV4-2	16	-	-	TRBJ2-3	TGTGCCAGCAGCCTCCTACCATTCCTCGACACAGATACGCAGTATTTT	CASSLLPFLDTDTQYF
TRBV18	15	-	-	TRBJ2-1	TGTGCCAGCTCACCAAACTTGGGGGGTTACAATGAGCAGTTCTTC	CASSPNLGGYNEQFF
TRBV19	15	-	-	TRBJ2-1	TGTGCCAGTACCCCCGGGAGTACCTCCTACAATGAGCAGTTCTTC	CASTPGSTSYNEQFF
TRBV5-5	14	few	TRBD1	TRBJ1-5	TGTGCCAGCAGCTTAGACAGGGGGCGTCAGCCCCAGCATTTT	CASSLDRGRQPQHF
TRBV5-1	15	-	-	TRBJ2-3	TGCGCCAGCAGCGCAGAGGTCAGCAGCACAGATACGCAGTATTTT	CASSAEVSSTDTQYF
TRBV9	16	few	-	TRBJ2-3	TGTGCCAGCAGCGTAGGGGAGGTTCTCACCACAGATACGCAGTATTTT	CASSVGEVLTTDTQYF
TRBV7-3	13	-	TRBD1	TRBJ2-5	TGTGCCAGCAGCTCGGGACAGGGAGAGACCCAGTACTTC	CASSSGQGETQYF
TRBV9	15	few	TRBD2	TRBJ2-7	TGTGCCAGCAGCGTAGGTCAAGCGGGGGGCTACGAGCAGTACTTC	CASSVGQAGGYEQYF
TRBV29-1	13	few	TRBD1	TRBJ2-5	TGCAGCGTGGGGACAGGGAGGGTGGAGACCCAGTACTTC	CSVGTGRVETQYF
TRBV6-5	14	-	-	TRBJ2-3	TGTGCCAGCAGTTACTCCCACGGGACAGATACGCAGTATTTT	CASSYSHGTDTQYF
TRBV5-5	14	-	TRBD2	TRBJ2-7	TGTGCCAGCAGCTTGTTTGTAGCGGGAGACGAGCAGTACTTC	CASSLFVAGDEQYF
TRBV6-5	15	-	TRBD1	TRBJ1-4	TGTGCCAGCAGTTACTACGGGACAGATTATGAAAAACTGTTTTTT	CASSYYGTDYEKLFF
TRBV9	18	-	TRBD1	TRBJ1-2	TGTGCCAGCAGCGTAGACCCGAGCGGGACAGGGGGCATCGATGGCTACACCTTC	CASSVDPSGTGGIDGYTF
TRBV5-5	15	few	-	TRBJ1-3	TGCGCCAGCAGCCATCTAGGAGACTCTGGAAACACCATATATTTT	CASSHLGDSGNTIYF
TRBV5-4	14	-	-	TRBJ1-4	TGTGCCAGCGGCCCAACAGGGAATAATGAAAAACTGTTTTTT	CASGPTGNNEKLFF
TRBV2	15	-	TRBD2	TRBJ2-1	TGTGCCAGCAACGAAGGGGTAGCGGGAGCCAATGAGCAGTTCTTC	CASNEGVAGANEQFF
TRBV30	11	few	-	TRBJ2-1	TGTGCCTGGAGTGTACGGTATGAGCAGTTCTTC	CAWSVRYEQFF
TRBV7-2	12	once	-	TRBJ2-3	TGTGCCAGCAGCTTATTCGAGGATACGCAGTATTTT	CASSLFEDTQYF
TRBV5-1	15	-	TRBD1	TRBJ2-1	TGCGCCAGCAGTCCGGGACAGAACTCCTACAATGAGCAGTTCTTC	CASSPGQNSYNEQFF
TRBV19	16	-	TRBD1	TRBJ2-6	TGTGCCAGTAGTAAGGGACAGGGGGCTGGGGCCAACGTCCTGACTTTC	CASSKGQGAGANVLTF
TRBV29-1	15	-	TRBD1	TRBJ1-2	TGCAGCGTTCCCTACCCGGGACAGGTCGACTATGGCTACACCTTC	CSVPYPGQVDYGYTF
TRBV5-1	16	-	-	TRBJ1-4	TGCGCCAGCAGCTTGGGTTACAGCCTTGCCGATGAATTACTGTTTTTT	CASSLGYSLADELLFF
TRBV27	15	once	TRBD1	TRBJ1-1	TGTGCCAGCAGTTTCTCCGGGACAGGGAACACTGAAGCTTTCTTT	CASSFSGTGNTEAFF
TRBV2	17	-	-	TRBJ1-5	TGTGCCAGCAGTGAATTTCTGGCAGGGGATAGCAATCAGCCCCAGCATTTT	CASSEFLAGDSNQPQHF
TRBV7-3	15	-	TRBD2	TRBJ2-7	TGTGCCAGCAGCCACGGGACTAGCGGGAGCTACGAGCAGTACTTC	CASSHGTSGSYEQYF
TRBV7-9	15	-	TRBD2	TRBJ2-1	TGTGCCAGCAGCCCCGGGACTAGCGGGAGCTATGAGCAGTTCTTC	CASSPGTSGSYEQFF
TRBV27	13	-	TRBD1	TRBJ2-7	TGTGCCAGCAAAGACAGGGAGCGGTTCGAGCAGTACTTC	CASKDRERFEQYF
TRBV29-1	17	-	-	TRBJ2-1	TGCAGCGTTGTCTTTATGAAGACGGGGAGCTCCTACAATGAGCAGTTCTTC	CSVVFMKTGSSYNEQFF
TRBV18	15	-	-	TRBJ1-5	TGTGCCAGCTCACCGGAGGGGCGGATGAATCAGCCCCAGCATTTT	CASSPEGRMNQPQHF